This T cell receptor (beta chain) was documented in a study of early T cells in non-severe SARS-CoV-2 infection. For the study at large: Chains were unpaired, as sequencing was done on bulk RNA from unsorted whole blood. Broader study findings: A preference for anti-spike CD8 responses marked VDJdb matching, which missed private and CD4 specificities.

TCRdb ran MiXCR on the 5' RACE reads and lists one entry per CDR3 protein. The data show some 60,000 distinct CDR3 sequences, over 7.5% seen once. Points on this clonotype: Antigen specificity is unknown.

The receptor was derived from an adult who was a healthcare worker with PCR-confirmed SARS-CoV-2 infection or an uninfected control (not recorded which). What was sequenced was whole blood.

In DNA, the CDR3 is TGCGCCAGCAGCCAAGACTTGCAGGCCCTCCCTAACACAGATACGCAGTATTTT. Translating it yields CASSQDLQALPNTDTQYF. The gene calls are TRBV4-1 and TRBJ2-3; the D is unclear. The germline V gene has CDR1 MGHRA and CDR2 YSYEKL. V gave up 0 bases and J gave up 2 bases, with 18 bases separating them. The CDR3 has 18 amino acids.